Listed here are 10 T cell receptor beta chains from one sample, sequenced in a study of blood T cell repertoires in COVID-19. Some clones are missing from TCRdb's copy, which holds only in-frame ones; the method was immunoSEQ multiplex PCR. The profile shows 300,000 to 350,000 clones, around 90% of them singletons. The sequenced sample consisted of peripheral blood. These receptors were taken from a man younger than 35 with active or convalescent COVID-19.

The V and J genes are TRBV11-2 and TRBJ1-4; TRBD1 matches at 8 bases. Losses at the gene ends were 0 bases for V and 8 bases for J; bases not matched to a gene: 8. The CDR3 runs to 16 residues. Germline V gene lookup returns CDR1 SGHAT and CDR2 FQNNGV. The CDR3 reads CASSLDPGQEKEKLFF. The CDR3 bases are TGTGCCAGCAGCTTAGATCCGGGACAGGAGAAGGAAAAACTGTTTTTT.

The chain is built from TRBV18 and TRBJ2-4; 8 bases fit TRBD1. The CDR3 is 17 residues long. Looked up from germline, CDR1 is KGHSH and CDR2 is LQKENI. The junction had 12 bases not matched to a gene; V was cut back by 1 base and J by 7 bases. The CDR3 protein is CASSPLNQGADHNIQYF. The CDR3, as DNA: TGTGCCAGCTCACCACTCAACCAGGGGGCTGATCACAACATTCAGTACTTC.

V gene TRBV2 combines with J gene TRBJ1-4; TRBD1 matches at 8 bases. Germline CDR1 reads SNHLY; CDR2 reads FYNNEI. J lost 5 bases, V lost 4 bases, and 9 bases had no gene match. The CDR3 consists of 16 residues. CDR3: CASSGRTGPRNEKLFF. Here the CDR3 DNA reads TGTGCCAGCAGTGGCCGGACAGGGCCCAGGAATGAAAAACTGTTTTTT.

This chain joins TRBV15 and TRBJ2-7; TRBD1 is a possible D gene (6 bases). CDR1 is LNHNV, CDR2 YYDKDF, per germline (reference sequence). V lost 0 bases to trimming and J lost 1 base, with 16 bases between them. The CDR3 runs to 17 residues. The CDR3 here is CATSRDTGRTVSYEQYF. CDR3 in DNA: TGTGCCACCAGCAGAGACACAGGGCGGACCGTTTCCTACGAGCAGTACTTC.

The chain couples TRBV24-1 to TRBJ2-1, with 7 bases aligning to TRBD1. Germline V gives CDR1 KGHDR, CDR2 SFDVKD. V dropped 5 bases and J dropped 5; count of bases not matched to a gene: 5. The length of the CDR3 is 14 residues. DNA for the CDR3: TGTGCCACCAGTGGAAGGGGACAGAACAATGAGCAGTTCTTC. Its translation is CATSGRGQNNEQFF.

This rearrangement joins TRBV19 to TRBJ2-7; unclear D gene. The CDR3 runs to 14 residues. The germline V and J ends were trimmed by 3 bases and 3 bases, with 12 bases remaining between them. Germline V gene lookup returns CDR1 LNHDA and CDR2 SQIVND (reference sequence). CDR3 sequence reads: CASSMGPTGYEQYF. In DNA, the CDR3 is TGTGCCAGTAGTATGGGCCCCACCGGCTACGAGCAGTACTTC.

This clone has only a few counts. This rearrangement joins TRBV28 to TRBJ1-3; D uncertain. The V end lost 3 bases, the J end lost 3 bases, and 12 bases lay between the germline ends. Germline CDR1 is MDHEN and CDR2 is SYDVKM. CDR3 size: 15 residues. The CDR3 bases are TGTGCCAGCAGTTTGGGGAGGGTGGGTGGAAACACCATATATTTT. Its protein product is CASSLGRVGGNTIYF.

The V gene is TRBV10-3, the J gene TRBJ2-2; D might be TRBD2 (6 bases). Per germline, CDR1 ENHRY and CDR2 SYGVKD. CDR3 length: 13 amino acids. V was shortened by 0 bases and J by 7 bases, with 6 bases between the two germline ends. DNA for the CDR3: TGTGCCATCAGTGAGTCGGAGGGCGGGGAGCTGTTTTTT. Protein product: CAISESEGGELFF.

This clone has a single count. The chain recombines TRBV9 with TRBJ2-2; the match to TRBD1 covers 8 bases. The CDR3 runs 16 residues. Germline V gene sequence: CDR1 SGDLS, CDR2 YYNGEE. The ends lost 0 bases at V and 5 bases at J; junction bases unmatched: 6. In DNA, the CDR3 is TGTGCCAGCAGCGTAGAGGACAGGGCCCGTACCGGGGAGCTGTTTTTT. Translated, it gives CASSVEDRARTGELFF.

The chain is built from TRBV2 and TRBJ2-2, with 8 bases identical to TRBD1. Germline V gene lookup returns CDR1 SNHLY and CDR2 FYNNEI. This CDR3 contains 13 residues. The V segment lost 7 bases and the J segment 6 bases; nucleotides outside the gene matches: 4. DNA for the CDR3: TGTGCCAGCAATGACAGGGGTTCCGGGGAGCTGTTTTTT. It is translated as CASNDRGSGELFF.